This entry concerns a single T cell receptor beta chain. These data originate in a study of cytomegalovirus exposure and HLA in healthy donors. Looked up from germline, CDR1 is LGHNA and CDR2 is YSLEER. V was cut by 0 bases and J by 4 bases, with 10 bases left in between. This CDR3 has 15 residues. A multiplex PCR was run with 60 Vbeta primers and 13 Jbeta primers. Generated by immunoSEQ multiplex PCR, the TCRdb table keeps only in-frame clones and is missing some. The sample lists some 140,000 clones, about four fifths occurring once. The sequenced material came from PBMCs. This TCR derives from a male donor in good health and CMV-seropositive. V and J are TRBV4-3 and TRBJ2-4; possible D gene TRBD1, 6 bases. The CDR3 is CASSQDRGMKNIQYF. Written as DNA, the CDR3 is TGCGCCAGCAGCCAAGACAGGGGTATGAAAAACATTCAGTACTTC.